This T cell receptor beta chain was identified during a study of OX40 agonist ivuxolimab in advanced cancers. At the level of the study: With ivuxolimab, an agonistic anti-OX40 (CD134) antibody, patients were treated. Checkpoint inhibitors had been given previously to roughly 40% of patients.

This CDR3 has 13 residues. CDR1 and CDR2 from the germline V gene are LNHDA and SQIVND (reference sequence). V lost 4 bases, J lost 3 bases, and 4 bases lay in between. Data came from immunoSEQ multiplex PCR; TCRdb stores just in-frame clones and leaves some out. The data hold about 76,000 clones, with roughly 89% observed a single time. The chain employs TRBV19 and TRBJ1-6; no reliable D call. Sequenced here: CD4+ or CD8+ T cells sorted from blood, sampled in a trial of the OX40 agonist ivuxolimab. This TCR derives from an adult with an advanced solid tumor such as melanoma, head and neck, liver or kidney cancer. This CDR3 reads CASSSFYNSPLHF. In DNA form, the CDR3 reads TGTGCCAGTAGTAGCTTCTATAATTCACCCCTCCACTTT.